This T cell receptor beta chain was retrieved from a study of blood T cell repertoires in COVID-19. This clone was recorded a few times. Trimming removed 1 base at V and 10 bases at J, with 19 bases between. The CDR3 is made up of 16 amino acids. The germline gives CDR1 LGHNA, CDR2 YNFKEQ. Using immunoSEQ multiplex PCR, the repertoire was profiled, and TCRdb retains in-frame clones only, with some absent. The sample yields 150,000 to 200,000 clones, 87% seen once. The origin of this receptor is a woman younger than 30 who had recovered from COVID-19. The chain carries TRBV4-2 and TRBJ1-4; tentatively, D is TRBD1 (6 bases). The sequenced material came from peripheral blood. In DNA, the CDR3 is TGTGCCAGCAGCCAAGTCGACTCGGGACAAGGACGAAAACTGTTTTTT. Protein: CASSQVDSGQGRKLFF.